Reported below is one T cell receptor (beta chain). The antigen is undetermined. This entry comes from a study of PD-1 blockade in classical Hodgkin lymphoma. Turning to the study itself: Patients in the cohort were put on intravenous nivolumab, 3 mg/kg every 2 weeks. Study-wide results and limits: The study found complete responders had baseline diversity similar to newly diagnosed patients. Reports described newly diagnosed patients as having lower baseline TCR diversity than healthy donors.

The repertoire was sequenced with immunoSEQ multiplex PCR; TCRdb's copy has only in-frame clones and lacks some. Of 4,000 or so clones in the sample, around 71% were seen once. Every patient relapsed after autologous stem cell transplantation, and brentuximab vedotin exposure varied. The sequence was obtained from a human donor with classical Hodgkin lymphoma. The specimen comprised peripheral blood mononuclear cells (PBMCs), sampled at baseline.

The CDR3 sequence: CASSLAPGTEQYF. DNA of the CDR3: TGTGCCAGCAGCTTAGCGCCAGGGACGGAGCAGTACTTC. The J gene is TRBJ2-7, the V gene TRBV7-9; possibly TRBD1 or TRBD2 for D (5 bases each). The CDR3 has 13 amino acids. Trimming took 0 bases from V and 7 from J, leaving 10 bases between them. Germline values: CDR1 SEHNR, CDR2 FQNEAQ (reference sequence). The full variable domain, in which reference TRBV7-9 and TRBJ2-7 provide the parts outside the CDR3, is DTGVSQNPRHKITKRGQNVTFRCDPISEHNRLYWYRQTLGQGPEFLTYFQNEAQLEKSRLLSDRFSAERPKGSFSTLEIQRTEQGDSAMYLCASSLAPGTEQYFGPGTRLTVT.